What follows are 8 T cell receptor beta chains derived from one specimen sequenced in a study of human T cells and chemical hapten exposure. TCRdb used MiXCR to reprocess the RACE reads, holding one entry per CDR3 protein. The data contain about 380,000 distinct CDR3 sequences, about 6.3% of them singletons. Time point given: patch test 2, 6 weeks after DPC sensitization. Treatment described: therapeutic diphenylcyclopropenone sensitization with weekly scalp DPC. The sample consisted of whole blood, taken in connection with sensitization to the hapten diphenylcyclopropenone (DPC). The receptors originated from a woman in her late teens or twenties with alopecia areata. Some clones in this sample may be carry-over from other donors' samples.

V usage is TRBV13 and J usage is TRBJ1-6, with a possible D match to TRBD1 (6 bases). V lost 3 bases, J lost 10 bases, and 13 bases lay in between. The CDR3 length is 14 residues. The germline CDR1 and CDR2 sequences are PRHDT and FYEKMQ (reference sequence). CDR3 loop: CASSFRGGPSPLHF. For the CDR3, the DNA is TGTGCCAGCAGCTTCCGGGGGGGGCCCTCACCCCTCCACTTT.

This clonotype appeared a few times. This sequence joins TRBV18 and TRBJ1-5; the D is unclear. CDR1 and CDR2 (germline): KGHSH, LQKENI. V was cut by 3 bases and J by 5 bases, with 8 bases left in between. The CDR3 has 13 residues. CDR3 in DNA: TGTGCCAGCTCACCGTTGGAGGATCAGCCCCAGCATTTT. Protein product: CASSPLEDQPQHF.

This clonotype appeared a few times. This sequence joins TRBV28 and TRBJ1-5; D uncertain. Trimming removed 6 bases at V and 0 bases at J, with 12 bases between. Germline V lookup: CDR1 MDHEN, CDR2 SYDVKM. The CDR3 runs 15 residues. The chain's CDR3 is CASRYSLDSNQPQHF. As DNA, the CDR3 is TGTGCCAGCAGATATAGTTTGGATAGCAATCAGCCCCAGCATTTT. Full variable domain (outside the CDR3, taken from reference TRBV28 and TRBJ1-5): DVKVTQSSRYLVKRTGEKVFLECVQDMDHENMFWYRQDPGLGLRLIYFSYDVKMKEKGDIPEGYSVSREKKERFSLILESASTNQTSMYLCASRYSLDSNQPQHFGDGTRLSIL.

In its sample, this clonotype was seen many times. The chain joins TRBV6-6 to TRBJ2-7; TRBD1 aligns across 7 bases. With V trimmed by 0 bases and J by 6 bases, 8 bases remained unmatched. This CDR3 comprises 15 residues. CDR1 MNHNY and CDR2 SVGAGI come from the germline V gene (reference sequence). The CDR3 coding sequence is TGTGCCAGCAGTTACTCGCCAATACAGGGGTCCGAGCAGTACTTC. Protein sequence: CASSYSPIQGSEQYF.

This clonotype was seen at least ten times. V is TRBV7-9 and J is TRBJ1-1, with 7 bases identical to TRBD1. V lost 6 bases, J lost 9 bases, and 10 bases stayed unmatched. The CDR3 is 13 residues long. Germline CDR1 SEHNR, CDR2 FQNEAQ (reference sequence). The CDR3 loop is CASSGQADPQAFF. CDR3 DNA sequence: TGTGCCAGCAGTGGACAGGCGGACCCCCAAGCTTTCTTT.

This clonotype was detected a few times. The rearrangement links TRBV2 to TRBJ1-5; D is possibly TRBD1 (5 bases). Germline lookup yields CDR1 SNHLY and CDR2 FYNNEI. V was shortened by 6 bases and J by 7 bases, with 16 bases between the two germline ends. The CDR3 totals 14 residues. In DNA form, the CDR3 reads TGTGCCAGCAGCACTCCTGGGGGGTGGCAGCCCCAGCATTTT. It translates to CASSTPGGWQPQHF.

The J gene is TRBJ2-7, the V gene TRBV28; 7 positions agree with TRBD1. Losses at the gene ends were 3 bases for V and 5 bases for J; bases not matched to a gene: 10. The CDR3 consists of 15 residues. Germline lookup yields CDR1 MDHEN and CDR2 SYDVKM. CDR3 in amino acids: CASSLKTGTVHEQYF. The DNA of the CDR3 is TGTGCCAGCAGTTTGAAGACAGGGACGGTCCACGAGCAGTACTTC.

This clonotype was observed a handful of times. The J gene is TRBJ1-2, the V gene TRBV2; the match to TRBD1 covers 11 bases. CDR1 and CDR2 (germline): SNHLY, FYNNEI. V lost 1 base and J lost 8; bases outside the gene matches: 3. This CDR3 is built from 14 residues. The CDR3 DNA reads TGTGCCAGCAGTGAAGGGACAGGGGGCCGCGGCTACACCTTC. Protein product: CASSEGTGGRGYTF.